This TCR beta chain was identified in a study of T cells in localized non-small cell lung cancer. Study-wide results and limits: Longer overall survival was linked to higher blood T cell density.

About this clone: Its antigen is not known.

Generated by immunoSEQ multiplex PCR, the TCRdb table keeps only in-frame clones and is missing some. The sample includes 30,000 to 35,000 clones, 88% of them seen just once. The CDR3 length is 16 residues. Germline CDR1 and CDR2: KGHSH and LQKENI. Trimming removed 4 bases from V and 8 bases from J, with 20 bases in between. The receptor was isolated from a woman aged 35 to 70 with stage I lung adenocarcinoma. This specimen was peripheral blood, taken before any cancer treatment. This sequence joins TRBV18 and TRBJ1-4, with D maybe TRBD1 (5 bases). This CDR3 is CASSLQPGPGGEKLFF. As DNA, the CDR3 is TGTGCCAGCTCACTGCAGCCGGGCCCCGGGGGAGAAAAACTGTTTTTT. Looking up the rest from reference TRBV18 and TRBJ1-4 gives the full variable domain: NAGVMQNPRHLVRRRGQEARLRCSPMKGHSHVYWYRQLPEEGLKFMVYLQKENIIDESGMPKERFSAEFPKEGPSILRIQQVVRGDSAAYFCASSLQPGPGGEKLFFGSGTQLSVL.